This paragraph reports one T cell receptor (beta chain). The antigen this receptor binds is unknown. No much larger clonotype is one base removed from it; base qualities were not supplied. Genomic DNA was isolated from the sorted cells so that the TCRbeta CDR3 region could be sequenced. The immunoSEQ Assay was used for sequencing of TCRbeta CDR3 regions. Imported from immuneACCESS, the table was reduced by TCRdb to in-frame sequences with V and J called. These copies leave out some clones; in studies compared against another copy, an unresolved V gene accounts for under half, and the cause of the remainder is not known. The table for this sample lists some 60,000 clones; around 87% of them were counted only once. Clones ranked in the top ten supply 5.2% of the sample. The source of the sample is a study of OX40 agonist ivuxolimab in advanced cancers. As for the study more broadly: Ivuxolimab was a fully human IgG2 agonistic monoclonal antibody targeting the costimulatory receptor OX40 (CD134). Prior anti-PD-1, anti-PD-L1 or anti-CTLA-4 therapy was permitted, and checkpoint inhibitors had been received by less than 45% of dose-escalation patients. The paper reports the monotherapy dose-escalation portion (N of about 50 patients) of the phase I ivuxolimab trial. Peripheral TCRbeta sequencing aimed to test whether ivuxolimab altered TCR sequence diversity and caused clonal T-cell expansion. The dose-escalation cohort was 80% to 90% male with a mean age of approximately 60 years, ranging from roughly 23 to 80. Three dose-escalation patients achieved partial responses, one with hepatocellular carcinoma and two with cutaneous melanoma. Among the 52 dose-escalation patients, about 19 had hepatocellular carcinoma, some 15 melanoma, 9 renal cell carcinoma and 9 head and neck cancer. Intravenous ivuxolimab was administered to patients every 2 weeks at six dose levels: 0.01, 0.1, 0.3, 1.5, 3 and 10 mg/kg. What the study reported, not specific to this receptor: After ivuxolimab, more expanded clones were found on average in CD8+ T cells than in CD4+ T cells. Low levels of normalized T-cell clonal expansion were also shown by some nonresponding patients. Partial responders in the 0.1-3.0 mg/kg groups had among the lowest normalized peripheral clonal expansion, especially among CD8+ T cells. At doses of 0.1 to 3.0 mg/kg, clonal expansion of both CD4+ and CD8+ T cells in blood was seen between baseline and week 6. The antigen specificity of the clonally expanded peripheral T cells was not determined.

The trial excluded patients who had a history of autoimmune disease or were on systemic immunosuppression. Peripheral blood for TCR sequencing was collected from all dose cohorts at baseline, on cycle 4 day 1, and on cycle 7 day 1. Samples came from an open-label, multicenter, first-in-human phase I dose-escalation trial of ivuxolimab. Adults with locally advanced or metastatic head and neck squamous cell, hepatocellular, melanoma or renal cell carcinoma were enrolled in the trial. CD4+ and CD8+ T cells were sorted separately from peripheral blood before TCR sequencing. Cut back by 1 base and 2 bases, the V and J ends lie 11 bases apart. The CDR1 and CDR2 encoded by the germline V gene are SGHVS and FNYEAQ. There are 15 amino acids in the CDR3, from cysteine to phenylalanine inclusive. The sequence is cut down to CDR3 DNA, 45 bases in frame from base 1.

The chain links TRBV7-6 with TRBJ1-1; TRBD1 is perhaps the D gene, given 6 matching bases. The input for sequencing was CD4+ or CD8+ T cells sorted from blood, taken in a trial of the OX40 agonist ivuxolimab. The sequence derives from an adult with an advanced solid tumor such as melanoma, head and neck, liver or kidney cancer. Read as DNA, the sequence is TGTGCCAGCAGCTTAGGGGGGCCGGCTAACACTGAAGCTTTCTTT. Translated, it gives CASSLGGPANTEAFF. Joined to the reference TRBV7-6 and TRBJ1-1 proteins, this CDR3 gives the full variable domain: GAGVSQSPRYKVTKRGQDVALRCDPISGHVSLYWYRQALGQGPEFLTYFNYEAQQDKSGLPNDRFSAERPEGSISTLTIQRTEQRDSAMYRCASSLGGPANTEAFFGQGTRLTVV.